This T cell receptor beta chain was identified during a study of blood T cell repertoires in COVID-19. Study details: The study drew acute and convalescent COVID-19 samples from the United States, Italy and Spain. From T cells, B-cell-depleted T cells, or PBMCs came the material, which was cDNA or gDNA.

This CDR3 comprises 11 residues. V lost 4 bases and J 7 bases, leaving 7 bases between the germline ends. The germline V gene has CDR1 SNHLY and CDR2 FYNNEI. The method was immunoSEQ multiplex PCR; TCRdb's version includes in-frame clones alone and lacks a portion of them. This sample carries 200,000 to 250,000 clones, 85% to 90% of them seen once, and the ten largest clones take about 3.5%. Participants were aged about 18 to 100 years from approximately 24 US areas. Which cohort a participant joined came from the clinical history participants gave. The count of this clone is one. The sequence was obtained from a woman under 30 in a cohort exposed to, infected with or recovered from COVID-19 (not recorded which). Sequenced sample: PBMCs or T cells enriched from blood (not recorded which). The chain recombines TRBV2 with TRBJ1-2, with TRBD1 as a possible D gene (6 bases). In DNA form, the CDR3 reads TGTGCCAGCAGTGGGGACATTGGCTACACCTTC. This translates into CASSGDIGYTF.